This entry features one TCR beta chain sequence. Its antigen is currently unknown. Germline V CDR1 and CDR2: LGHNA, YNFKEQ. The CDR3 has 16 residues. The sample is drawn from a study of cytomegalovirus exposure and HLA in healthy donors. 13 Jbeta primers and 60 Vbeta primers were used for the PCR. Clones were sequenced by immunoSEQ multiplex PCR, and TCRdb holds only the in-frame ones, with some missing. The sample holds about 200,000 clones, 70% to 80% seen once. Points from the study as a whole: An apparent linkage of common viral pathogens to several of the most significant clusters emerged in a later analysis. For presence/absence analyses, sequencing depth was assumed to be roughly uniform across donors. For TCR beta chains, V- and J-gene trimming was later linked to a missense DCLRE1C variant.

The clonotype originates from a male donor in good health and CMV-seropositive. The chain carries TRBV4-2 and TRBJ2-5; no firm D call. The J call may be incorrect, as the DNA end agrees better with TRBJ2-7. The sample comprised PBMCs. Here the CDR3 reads CASSQGSRNPLYEQYF. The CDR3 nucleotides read TGTGCCAGCAGCCAAGGATCCAGGAACCCCCTTTACGAGCAGTACTTC.